Listed below are T cell receptor beta chains from one sample, sequenced in a study of blood T cell repertoires in COVID-19. Only in-frame clones appear in the TCRdb table, and some are missing; sequencing was by immunoSEQ multiplex PCR. The profile covers under 200,000 clones, with about 85% appearing a single time and about 22% taken by the ten largest. Sequencing was performed on peripheral blood. The receptors stem from a man between 60 and 75 years old with active or convalescent COVID-19. The CDR3 runs from the conserved cysteine through the conserved F or W. Fields, in order: J gene, clone size, V gene, D gene, CDR3 DNA, CDR3 protein. A D gene is named only where the DNA matches it firmly. Clone size is stated in some rows and not others, as once, few, many or a class when expanded.

>TRBJ2-4|.|TRBV4-1|TRBD2
TGCGCCAGCAGCCAGCCACTAGCGGGGGGTATAGCCAAAAACATTCAGTACTTC
CASSQPLAGGIAKNIQYF
>TRBJ2-2|.|TRBV14|.
TGTGCCAGCAGTCCTGACAGAAGGGTCACCGGGGAGCTGTTTTTT
CASSPDRRVTGELFF
>TRBJ1-3|few|TRBV5-6|.
TGTGCCAGCAGCTTTACAGGGAGCTCTGGAAACACCATATATTTT
CASSFTGSSGNTIYF
>TRBJ2-1|.|TRBV6-5|TRBD2
TGTGCCAGCAGTTACTCACGGGGGGGCAGTGAGCAGTTCTTC
CASSYSRGGSEQFF
>TRBJ1-2|.|TRBV28|.
TGTGCCAGCAGTTTGAGACTCTATGGCTACACCTTC
CASSLRLYGYTF
>TRBJ2-7|.|TRBV18|TRBD1
TGTGCCAGCTCAAGCGGGACAGGGAACGAGCAGTACTTC
CASSSGTGNEQYF
>TRBJ2-1|.|TRBV30|.
TGTGCCTGGCAGGGGAACAATGAGCAGTTCTTC
CAWQGNNEQFF
>TRBJ1-2|.|TRBV11-3|.
TGTGCCAGCAGCTTAGTAAGTTTAACGGCTCCCCGGGGACACAACTATGGCTACACCTTC
CASSLVSLTAPRGHNYGYTF
>TRBJ1-4|.|TRBV5-4|.
TGTGCCAGCAGCGGGACGGGCGGGAATAATGAAAAACTGTTTTTT
CASSGTGGNNEKLFF
>TRBJ1-1|.|TRBV3-1/TRBV3-2|.
TGTGCCAGCAGCCAGAATACGGGTGAAGCTTTCTTT
CASSQNTGEAFF
>TRBJ1-1|.|TRBV2|.
TGTGCCAGCAGTAACCGGGACAAGAACACTGAAGCTTTCTTT
CASSNRDKNTEAFF
>TRBJ1-5|once|TRBV4-2|TRBD1
TGTGCCAGCAGCCCAGAAGGACAGGGAAATCAGCCCCAGCATTTT
CASSPEGQGNQPQHF
>TRBJ2-2|.|TRBV5-1|TRBD1
TGCGCCAGCAGCCCGGACAGGGGGACAGGGGAGCTGTTTTTT
CASSPDRGTGELFF
>TRBJ1-5|once|TRBV30|.
TGTGCCTGGAGTGAAGCGACGAGCAATCAGCCCCAGCATTTT
CAWSEATSNQPQHF
>TRBJ2-1|.|TRBV12-3/TRBV12-4|TRBD1
TGTGCCAGCAGTTTTGGACAGGGGGATGAGCAGTTCTTC
CASSFGQGDEQFF
>TRBJ2-1|.|TRBV9|TRBD1
TGTGCCAGCAGCGTATGGTCAGGGGGCAATAGATATGAGCAGTTCTTC
CASSVWSGGNRYEQFF
>TRBJ1-6|.|TRBV30|.
TGTGCCTGGTCCACTGACTATAATTCACCCCTCCACTTT
CAWSTDYNSPLHF
>TRBJ1-2|.|TRBV3-1/TRBV3-2|.
TGTGCCAGCAGCCAAGAATCAGTTCTGGGCTACACCTTC
CASSQESVLGYTF
>TRBJ1-5|once|TRBV7-2|TRBD1
TGTGCCAGCAGCCCGACGTCCCGGGACAGGGGAGGCAATCAGCCCCAGCATTTT
CASSPTSRDRGGNQPQHF
>TRBJ2-1|.|TRBV7-9|TRBD1
TGTGCCAGCAGCTTGGGACAGTCCCACAATGAGCAGTTCTTC
CASSLGQSHNEQFF
>TRBJ2-1|.|TRBV21-1|.
TGTGCCAGCAGGTTACGGGGGAGCTCCTACAATGAGCAGTTCTTC
CASRLRGSSYNEQFF
>TRBJ2-3|.|TRBV4-1|.
TGCGCCAGCAGCCAATATCCTCTCTCTAGCACAGATACGCAGTATTTT
CASSQYPLSSTDTQYF
>TRBJ2-1|few|TRBV5-1|TRBD1
TGCGCCAGCAGCCGGGACAGGGGAAAAGCCTACAATGAGCAGTTCTTC
CASSRDRGKAYNEQFF
>TRBJ1-1|.|TRBV12-3/TRBV12-4|.
TGTGCCAGCAGTGCCGCCGGGACTGAAGCTTTCTTT
CASSAAGTEAFF
>TRBJ2-1|.|TRBV11-2|TRBD1
TGTGCCAGCAGACCTATAAGGGACAGGGGGCAATACAATGAGCAGTTCTTC
CASRPIRDRGQYNEQFF
>TRBJ1-5|few|TRBV5-5|TRBD1
TGTGCCAGCAGCTTCGGACAGGGGGGTCAGCCCCAGCATTTT
CASSFGQGGQPQHF
>TRBJ1-2|.|TRBV2|.
TGTGCCAGCAGTACCTTAAGAGGAGGGAGCTATGGCTACACCTTC
CASSTLRGGSYGYTF
>TRBJ1-3|.|TRBV3-1/TRBV3-2|.
TGTGCCAGCAGCCAAGGGGCAGGGGCTGGAAACACCATATATTTT
CASSQGAGAGNTIYF
>TRBJ1-2|.|TRBV10-3|TRBD1
TGTGCCATCAGCGGGGACAGGGCAGGCTACACCTTC
CAISGDRAGYTF
>TRBJ1-2|.|TRBV19|.
TGTGCCAGTACCCTCTTCAGGAATACTAACTATGGCTACACCTTC
CASTLFRNTNYGYTF
>TRBJ1-1|few|TRBV5-5|.
TGTGCCAGCAGCCCCTTCAGAACGAACACTGAAGCTTTCTTT
CASSPFRTNTEAFF
>TRBJ2-1|.|TRBV5-1|TRBD2
TGCGCCAGCAGCTCGCGGGGGGGCAATGAGCAGTTCTTC
CASSSRGGNEQFF
>TRBJ1-2|.|TRBV19|.
TGTGCCAGTAGCCTCCAAGGGGACTATGGCTACACCTTC
CASSLQGDYGYTF
>TRBJ1-2|.|TRBV9|TRBD1
TGTGCCAGCAGCGTAAGGACAGGGGATGGCTACACCTTC
CASSVRTGDGYTF
>TRBJ2-7|.|TRBV4-1|TRBD2
TGCGCCAGCAGCCACGGGAGGCCAGGCCGGTACGAGCAGTACTTC
CASSHGRPGRYEQYF
>TRBJ2-5|.|TRBV5-1|TRBD2
TGCGCCAGCAGCTCTAGCGGGGGGGAAGAGACCCAGTACTTC
CASSSSGGEETQYF
>TRBJ2-7|few|TRBV11-2|.
TGTGCCAGCAGCCCCCAGGCGCAGGGGACCTACGAGCAGTACTTC
CASSPQAQGTYEQYF
>TRBJ2-7|.|TRBV2|TRBD2
TGTGCCAGCTGCGGGGGGGCCGTCTACGAGCAGTACTTC
CASCGGAVYEQYF
>TRBJ1-5|.|TRBV15|.
TGTGCCACCAGCAGAGACAGGGCAGGTGACAGCAATCAGCCCCAGCATTTT
CATSRDRAGDSNQPQHF
>TRBJ2-1|.|TRBV2|.
TGTGCCAGCAGTTATAACAATGAGCAGTTCTTC
CASSYNNEQFF
>TRBJ1-4|.|TRBV6-5|TRBD1
TGTGCCAGCAGGGGGACAGGGGGAACTTGGGAACTGTTTTTT
CASRGTGGTWELFF
>TRBJ2-7|.|TRBV5-5|.
TGTGCCAGCAGCTTGTCGGCCCCGGAGCAGTCGGTAGGGCAGTACTTC
CASSLSAPEQSVGQYF
>TRBJ2-7|few|TRBV7-2|.
TGTGCCAGCAGTCTTCCGGTCGGGGGATCACATCCCGAGCAGTACTTC
CASSLPVGGSHPEQYF
>TRBJ1-2|.|TRBV5-6|TRBD1
TGTGCCAGCAGGCTTTTTACCGGGACAGCACTCTATGGCTACACCTTC
CASRLFTGTALYGYTF
>TRBJ2-7|.|TRBV7-2|TRBD2
TGTGCCAGCAGCTTACAGGGAGGGGCCTACGAGCAGTACTTC
CASSLQGGAYEQYF
>TRBJ1-2|medium-sized|TRBV7-2|.
TGTGCCAGCAGCTTAGGGGGCAACTATGGCTACACCTTC
CASSLGGNYGYTF
>TRBJ1-5|.|TRBV6-6|.
TGTGCCAGCAGTTACGCGGATTATCAGCCCCAGCATTTT
CASSYADYQPQHF
>TRBJ1-1|.|TRBV12-3/TRBV12-4|.
TGTGCCAGCACCCGGAGGGACGAAGCTTTCTTT
CASTRRDEAFF